One and the same sample provided the 8 T cell receptor beta chains below, sequenced in a study of T cell responses to AZD1222 COVID-19 vaccine. TCRdb keeps only in-frame clones here, not all; method: immunoSEQ multiplex PCR. This repertoire shows 90,000 to 120,000 clones, around 90% found once; its top ten account for 1% to 1.5%. The specimen was peripheral blood, collected on day 0 of AZD1222 vaccination. These receptors all stem from an adult in good health.

The chain combines TRBV7-8 with TRBJ2-7; D not certain. Germline assignment: CDR1 SGHVS and CDR2 FQNEAQ. V gave up 2 bases and J gave up 1 base, with 9 bases separating them. The length of the CDR3 is 14 residues. Here the CDR3 DNA reads TGTGCCAGCAGCTTACAACAGACTTCCTACGAGCAGTACTTC. Encoded protein: CASSLQQTSYEQYF. Filled out from reference TRBV7-8 and TRBJ2-7, the complete variable domain reads GAGVSQSPRYKVAKRGQDVALRCDPISGHVSLFWYQQALGQGPEFLTYFQNEAQLDKSGLPSDRFFAERPEGSVSTLKIQRTQQEDSAVYLCASSLQQTSYEQYFGPGTRLTVT.

The V gene is TRBV3-1 (or the pseudogene TRBV3-2), the J gene TRBJ2-3; 9 nucleotides agree with TRBD2. The J segment lost 4 bases and the V segment lost 1 base, leaving 6 bases of the junction unmatched. The CDR3 consists of 16 residues. Germline loops: CDR1 LGHDT, CDR2 YNNKEL (reference sequence). CDR3 amino acids: CASSQVSGRSADTQYF. In DNA form, the CDR3 reads TGTGCCAGCAGCCAAGTTAGCGGGAGATCGGCAGATACGCAGTATTTT.

The chain recombines TRBV12-3 or TRBV12-4 with TRBJ1-5; D unresolved. Trimming removed 5 bases at V and 1 base at J, with 3 bases between. CDR3 length equals 12 residues. The chain's CDR3 is CASSHSNQPQHF. The CDR3 DNA reads as TGTGCCAGCAGTCACAGCAATCAGCCCCAGCATTTT.

The gene calls are TRBV7-2 and TRBJ2-5, with 10 bases fitting TRBD2. The V gene's germline CDR1 is SGHTA and CDR2 FQGNSA. Germline trimming cut 7 bases from V and 5 bases from J; bases unmatched to any gene: 10. This CDR3 comprises 15 residues. CDR3 nucleotides: TGTGCCAGCACTAAACAAAGCGGGAGGGACGAGACCCAGTACTTC. It yields the protein CASTKQSGRDETQYF.

This rearrangement joins TRBV11-3 to TRBJ2-1; 7 positions agree with TRBD2. The CDR3 extends over 14 amino acids. With V trimmed by 0 bases and J by 10 bases, 6 bases remained unmatched. The V gene's germline CDR1 is SGHNT and CDR2 YENEEA. The CDR3 DNA reads as TGTGCCAGCAGCTTAGATGGTTGGGGAGGGGAGCAGTTCTTC. Amino acid sequence: CASSLDGWGGEQFF.

V and J are TRBV6-1 and TRBJ1-2; 8 positions agree with TRBD1. The CDR3 loop spans 15 amino acids. Per germline, CDR1 MNHNS and CDR2 SASEGT. Trimming removed 9 bases from V and 8 bases from J; junction bases left unmatched: 17. The CDR3 nucleotides are TGTGCCAGTAGGGAGACAGGGGTCCGCATCGGAGGCTACACCTTC. Its translation is CASRETGVRIGGYTF.

The chain recombines TRBV18 with TRBJ2-7; D not resolved. Germline CDR1 KGHSH, CDR2 LQKENI. This CDR3 contains 13 residues. Trimming cost V 4 bases and J 5 bases, with 12 bases left between them. The CDR3 protein is CASSLGIFDEQYF. CDR3 DNA sequence: TGTGCCAGCTCACTAGGGATATTCGACGAGCAGTACTTC.

The rearrangement uses TRBV10-3 and TRBJ1-1, with 10 nucleotides matching TRBD1. Trimming removed 6 bases from V and 11 bases from J; junction bases left unmatched: 6. Germline assignment: CDR1 ENHRY and CDR2 SYGVKD. CDR3 length equals 12 residues. As DNA, the CDR3 is TGTGCCATCAGCTTCGGACAGGGGGAGGCTTTCTTT. Protein product: CAISFGQGEAFF.